This T cell receptor beta chain stems from a study of CD8+ T cells in alopecia areata. V shed 5 bases and J shed 2 bases, with 15 bases lying between them. This CDR3 contains 16 residues. CDR1 and CDR2 from the germline V gene are PRHDT and FYEKMQ (reference sequence). RNA was isolated and reverse transcribed to cDNA, the sequencing template. Profiled with immunoSEQ multiplex PCR; TCRdb holds only in-frame clones, not every one. The repertoire holds 110,000 to 150,000 clones, with 62% as singletons. Sequenced input: CD8+ T cells sorted from blood. This chain connects TRBV13 to TRBJ2-2; D perhaps matches TRBD2 (6 bases). The source of this sequence is a human donor in good health. Here the CDR3 reads CASSALGTPNTGELFF. CDR3 sequence (DNA): TGTGCCAGCAGCGCTCTCGGGACTCCTAACACCGGGGAGCTGTTTTTT.